The rows below give T cell receptor beta chains drawn from one sample of a study of molecular identifiers for immune sequencing clone quantification. TCRdb fed the PCR reads into MiXCR, producing one record per CDR3 protein. The sample gives about 320,000 distinct CDR3 sequences, about 23% of which show up once; 0.74% is in the top ten. The sequenced material came from naive CD8+ T cells from blood, with Jurkat cell RNA spiked in. These receptor sequences come from a human donor in good health. Some libraries in this study had Jurkat cell RNA spiked in. Each CDR3 is given with its conserved first and last residue. D genes are given only for firm matches. Clone size is not always given. Where it is, it says once, few, many or a class for expanded clones.

cdr3_length: 16
clone_size: -
j_call: TRBJ2-7
d_call: -
v_call: TRBV12-3/TRBV12-4
cdr3_nt: TGTGCCAGCAGTTTAGCGGATCAGGGTGGCTCCTACGAGCAGTACTTC
cdr3_aa: CASSLADQGGSYEQYF

cdr3_length: 18
clone_size: many
j_call: TRBJ2-3
d_call: TRBD2
v_call: TRBV5-6
cdr3_nt: TGTGCCAGCAGCTTAGAGAAGGTTACTAGCGGATTCACAGATACGCAGTATTTT
cdr3_aa: CASSLEKVTSGFTDTQYF

cdr3_length: 14
clone_size: -
j_call: TRBJ2-2
d_call: -
v_call: TRBV24-1
cdr3_nt: TGTGCCACCACCGCGGCAGGGAACACCGGGGAGCTGTTTTTT
cdr3_aa: CATTAAGNTGELFF

cdr3_length: 15
clone_size: many
j_call: TRBJ2-3
d_call: -
v_call: TRBV5-6
cdr3_nt: TGTGCCAGCAGCCCCGGGGGCCTAGCTGGAGATACGCAGTATTTT
cdr3_aa: CASSPGGLAGDTQYF

cdr3_length: 20
clone_size: -
j_call: TRBJ2-3
d_call: -
v_call: TRBV11-2
cdr3_nt: TGTGCCAGCAGCTTATCAGACGGCCCGGCCGCGGCCCATAGAACAGATACGCAGTATTTT
cdr3_aa: CASSLSDGPAAAHRTDTQYF

cdr3_length: 13
clone_size: many
j_call: TRBJ1-1
d_call: TRBD1
v_call: TRBV5-1
cdr3_nt: TGCGCCAGCAGCCTGGGACAGGACACTGAAGCTTTCTTT
cdr3_aa: CASSLGQDTEAFF

cdr3_length: 17
clone_size: many
j_call: TRBJ2-3
d_call: TRBD2
v_call: TRBV28
cdr3_nt: TGTGCCAGCAGTTCGACGGGACTAGCGGGTGGCACAGATACGCAGTATTTT
cdr3_aa: CASSSTGLAGGTDTQYF

cdr3_length: 11
clone_size: many
j_call: TRBJ2-7
d_call: TRBD2
v_call: TRBV29-1
cdr3_nt: TGCAGCGTTGAGGGGGGGTACGAGCAGTACTTC
cdr3_aa: CSVEGGYEQYF

cdr3_length: 13
clone_size: -
j_call: TRBJ2-2
d_call: -
v_call: TRBV25-1
cdr3_nt: TGTGCCAGCAGTGAGGGTTCCACCGGGGAGCTGTTTTTT
cdr3_aa: CASSEGSTGELFF

cdr3_length: 15
clone_size: few
j_call: TRBJ2-3
d_call: -
v_call: TRBV12-3/TRBV12-4
cdr3_nt: TGTGCCAGCAGTTATCGGGTGACAGAATCAGATACGCAGTATTTT
cdr3_aa: CASSYRVTESDTQYF

cdr3_length: 13
clone_size: -
j_call: TRBJ1-1
d_call: -
v_call: TRBV27
cdr3_nt: TGTGCCAGCAGTTTATCCGGACTCGCGGGGGCTTTCTTT
cdr3_aa: CASSLSGLAGAFF

cdr3_length: 16
clone_size: -
j_call: TRBJ2-4
d_call: TRBD2
v_call: TRBV5-5
cdr3_nt: TGTGCCAGCAGCTTGTCTAGCGGGTTCGTCAAAAACATTCAGTACTTC
cdr3_aa: CASSLSSGFVKNIQYF

cdr3_length: 12
clone_size: -
j_call: TRBJ2-7
d_call: -
v_call: TRBV9
cdr3_nt: TGTGCCAGCAGTAGGGTCGACTACGAGCAGTACTTC
cdr3_aa: CASSRVDYEQYF

cdr3_length: 12
clone_size: -
j_call: TRBJ1-2
d_call: -
v_call: TRBV30
cdr3_nt: TGTGCCTGGAATCTCCGGGCCTATGGCTACACCTTC
cdr3_aa: CAWNLRAYGYTF

cdr3_length: 17
clone_size: -
j_call: TRBJ2-6
d_call: -
v_call: TRBV12-3/TRBV12-4
cdr3_nt: TGTGCCGGCAGCCAGGGACGTAGGGCCTCTGGGGCCAACGTCCTGCCTTTC
cdr3_aa: CAGSQGRRASGANVLPF

cdr3_length: 15
clone_size: few
j_call: TRBJ2-1
d_call: TRBD1
v_call: TRBV3-1
cdr3_nt: TGTGCCAGCAGCCCGGTCTGGACAGGGGTGTATGAGCAGTTCTTC
cdr3_aa: CASSPVWTGVYEQFF

cdr3_length: 15
clone_size: few
j_call: TRBJ2-2
d_call: TRBD1
v_call: TRBV20-1
cdr3_nt: TGCAGTGCTAGACAACCGGGACAGGGCACCGGGGAGCTGTTTTTT
cdr3_aa: CSARQPGQGTGELFF

cdr3_length: 13
clone_size: few
j_call: TRBJ2-5
d_call: TRBD2
v_call: TRBV5-1
cdr3_nt: TGCGCCAGCCGAGCGGGGTCCCAAGAGACCCAGTACTTC
cdr3_aa: CASRAGSQETQYF

cdr3_length: 17
clone_size: few
j_call: TRBJ2-1
d_call: TRBD2
v_call: TRBV5-1
cdr3_nt: TGCGCCAGCAGGCCGTTACTAGCGGGAGGGCCTAGCGATGAGCAGTTCTTC
cdr3_aa: CASRPLLAGGPSDEQFF

cdr3_length: 16
clone_size: few
j_call: TRBJ2-3
d_call: -
v_call: TRBV7-9
cdr3_nt: TGTGCCAGCAGCCCTCGGCAGGCTGGTCTGACAGATACGCAGTATTTT
cdr3_aa: CASSPRQAGLTDTQYF

cdr3_length: 14
clone_size: many
j_call: TRBJ1-1
d_call: -
v_call: TRBV27
cdr3_nt: TGTGCCAGCAGTTTAACGGTCTGGAACACTGAAGCTTTCTTT
cdr3_aa: CASSLTVWNTEAFF

cdr3_length: 15
clone_size: -
j_call: TRBJ2-3
d_call: -
v_call: TRBV7-2
cdr3_nt: TGTGCCAGCAGCGACATGGGGCCGGGCACAGATGCGCAGTATTTT
cdr3_aa: CASSDMGPGTDAQYF

cdr3_length: 15
clone_size: -
j_call: TRBJ1-3
d_call: -
v_call: TRBV19
cdr3_nt: TGTGCCAGTAGTATTTCGGCTTACTCTGGAAACACCATATATTTT
cdr3_aa: CASSISAYSGNTIYF

cdr3_length: 17
clone_size: -
j_call: TRBJ2-1
d_call: TRBD2
v_call: TRBV7-9
cdr3_nt: TGTGCCAGCAGCGAAAGGACTAGCGGGAGGCCAGTGTTTGAGCAGTTCTTC
cdr3_aa: CASSERTSGRPVFEQFF

cdr3_length: 15
clone_size: -
j_call: TRBJ2-7
d_call: -
v_call: TRBV27
cdr3_nt: TGTGCCAGCAGTCCCGTCCCGGGACGGCACTACGAGCAGTACTTC
cdr3_aa: CASSPVPGRHYEQYF

cdr3_length: 13
clone_size: -
j_call: TRBJ1-1
d_call: -
v_call: TRBV4-3
cdr3_nt: TGCGCCAGCAGCCACAGGGGATACACTGAAGCTTTCTTT
cdr3_aa: CASSHRGYTEAFF

cdr3_length: 17
clone_size: -
j_call: TRBJ1-1
d_call: TRBD1
v_call: TRBV6-6
cdr3_nt: TGTGCCAGCAGTTACCCGAGACAGGGGGCACCTTATACTGAAGCTTTCTTT
cdr3_aa: CASSYPRQGAPYTEAFF

cdr3_length: 14
clone_size: few
j_call: TRBJ2-7
d_call: TRBD1
v_call: TRBV19
cdr3_nt: TGTGCCAGTAGTTCGACAGGGGGCAGCTACGAGCAGTACTTC
cdr3_aa: CASSSTGGSYEQYF

cdr3_length: 12
clone_size: few
j_call: TRBJ2-7
d_call: -
v_call: TRBV5-6
cdr3_nt: TGTGCCAGCAGCTTTAGTAGGTACGAGCAGTACTTC
cdr3_aa: CASSFSRYEQYF

cdr3_length: 15
clone_size: few
j_call: TRBJ1-1
d_call: TRBD1
v_call: TRBV4-1
cdr3_nt: TGCGCCAGCAGCCCTACAGGACAGGGGGCTGCAGAAGCTTTCTTT
cdr3_aa: CASSPTGQGAAEAFF

cdr3_length: 14
clone_size: -
j_call: TRBJ2-2
d_call: -
v_call: TRBV7-9
cdr3_nt: TGTGCCAGCAGCTTCTCGGGGAACGCCGGGGAGCTGTTTTTT
cdr3_aa: CASSFSGNAGELFF

cdr3_length: 12
clone_size: -
j_call: TRBJ2-4
d_call: -
v_call: TRBV7-9
cdr3_nt: TGTGCCAGCGCCTGGGGGGAAGACATTCGGTACTTC
cdr3_aa: CASAWGEDIRYF

cdr3_length: 15
clone_size: few
j_call: TRBJ2-4
d_call: TRBD2
v_call: TRBV20-1
cdr3_nt: TGCAGTGCAGAAAATACTAGCGGGGGTGGTTACATTCAGTACTTC
cdr3_aa: CSAENTSGGGYIQYF

cdr3_length: 16
clone_size: few
j_call: TRBJ2-7
d_call: -
v_call: TRBV18
cdr3_nt: TGTGCCAGCTCACCACCGGAAGGGTTTAGGTCCTACGAGCAGTACTTC
cdr3_aa: CASSPPEGFRSYEQYF

cdr3_length: 18
clone_size: -
j_call: TRBJ2-3
d_call: TRBD2
v_call: TRBV15
cdr3_nt: TGTGCCACCAGCAGAGAACGGTCTAGCGGGGGGGAGACAGATACGCAGTATTTT
cdr3_aa: CATSRERSSGGETDTQYF

cdr3_length: 16
clone_size: -
j_call: TRBJ2-7
d_call: TRBD1
v_call: TRBV4-3
cdr3_nt: TGCGCCAGCAGCCAAACTCGTTGGGACAGGGGCCACGAGCAGTACTTC
cdr3_aa: CASSQTRWDRGHEQYF

cdr3_length: 14
clone_size: few
j_call: TRBJ1-1
d_call: TRBD1
v_call: TRBV12-3/TRBV12-4
cdr3_nt: TGTGCCAGTAGTTGGACAGGGCCCTACACTGAAGCTTTCTTT
cdr3_aa: CASSWTGPYTEAFF

cdr3_length: 16
clone_size: few
j_call: TRBJ1-1
d_call: -
v_call: TRBV4-3
cdr3_nt: TGCGCCAGCAGCCAAGAAGGCGGGACGGTAGATCCTGAAGCTTTCTTT
cdr3_aa: CASSQEGGTVDPEAFF

cdr3_length: 14
clone_size: -
j_call: TRBJ2-1
d_call: TRBD2
v_call: TRBV5-1
cdr3_nt: TGCGCCAGCAGCTTGGCGGGGGGGGCAGGTGAGCAGTTCTTC
cdr3_aa: CASSLAGGAGEQFF

cdr3_length: 17
clone_size: few
j_call: TRBJ1-1
d_call: -
v_call: TRBV7-9
cdr3_nt: TGTGCCAGCAGCTTATATAGGCCTGGAATCATGAACACTGAAGCTTTCTTT
cdr3_aa: CASSLYRPGIMNTEAFF

cdr3_length: 16
clone_size: -
j_call: TRBJ2-7
d_call: TRBD1
v_call: TRBV23-1
cdr3_nt: TGCGCCAGCAGTCATTACAGGGGACATCATTCGGGAGAGCAGTACTTC
cdr3_aa: CASSHYRGHHSGEQYF

cdr3_length: 14
clone_size: once
j_call: TRBJ1-1
d_call: -
v_call: TRBV9
cdr3_nt: TGTGCCAGCAGCGTAGATCAGCTGCCCACTGACGCTTTCTTT
cdr3_aa: CASSVDQLPTDAFF

cdr3_length: 13
clone_size: few
j_call: TRBJ1-1
d_call: -
v_call: TRBV2
cdr3_nt: TGTGCCAGCAGTGTGGGACAGAACACTGAAGCTTTCTTT
cdr3_aa: CASSVGQNTEAFF

cdr3_length: 15
clone_size: many
j_call: TRBJ2-5
d_call: -
v_call: TRBV6-5
cdr3_nt: TGTGCCAGCAGTTACTCGGACGGGCGGCCCGAGACCCAGTACTTC
cdr3_aa: CASSYSDGRPETQYF

cdr3_length: 16
clone_size: -
j_call: TRBJ1-4
d_call: -
v_call: TRBV30
cdr3_nt: TGTGCCTGGAGCTCAGGAAAATCCCAGAGTGATGAAAAACTGTTTTTT
cdr3_aa: CAWSSGKSQSDEKLFF

cdr3_length: 18
clone_size: few
j_call: TRBJ2-3
d_call: TRBD2
v_call: TRBV4-1
cdr3_nt: TGCGCCAGCAGCCAAGATAGAGTAGCGGGGGGGCCCACAGATACGCAGTATTTT
cdr3_aa: CASSQDRVAGGPTDTQYF

cdr3_length: 13
clone_size: -
j_call: TRBJ2-7
d_call: -
v_call: TRBV30
cdr3_nt: TGTGCCTGGAGTCCCAGACAGGTCTACGAGCAGTACTTC
cdr3_aa: CAWSPRQVYEQYF

cdr3_length: 12
clone_size: many
j_call: TRBJ2-7
d_call: -
v_call: TRBV29-1
cdr3_nt: TGCAGCGCCCGAGGCGGCGGATACGAGCAGTACTTC
cdr3_aa: CSARGGGYEQYF

cdr3_length: 13
clone_size: many
j_call: TRBJ2-1
d_call: -
v_call: TRBV28
cdr3_nt: TGTGCCAGCAGGCGGCGTTTGTACAATGAGCAGTTCTTC
cdr3_aa: CASRRRLYNEQFF

cdr3_length: 17
clone_size: -
j_call: TRBJ2-7
d_call: TRBD1
v_call: TRBV19
cdr3_nt: TGTGCCAGTAGTATCGGTGCCGGGACAGGGGGAAAGTACGAGCAGTACTTC
cdr3_aa: CASSIGAGTGGKYEQYF

cdr3_length: 15
clone_size: few
j_call: TRBJ2-2
d_call: TRBD1
v_call: TRBV15
cdr3_nt: TGTGCCACCAGCGGAGACAGGGTCTTTTCCGGGGAGCTGTTTTTT
cdr3_aa: CATSGDRVFSGELFF

cdr3_length: 15
clone_size: -
j_call: TRBJ2-2
d_call: -
v_call: TRBV19
cdr3_nt: TGTGCCAGTAACTGGGGACGGGAGAACACCGGGGAGCTGTTTTTT
cdr3_aa: CASNWGRENTGELFF

cdr3_length: 13
clone_size: few
j_call: TRBJ2-2
d_call: TRBD1
v_call: TRBV6-5
cdr3_nt: TGTGCCAGCACAAGGACAGGGGCCGGGGAGCTGTTTTTT
cdr3_aa: CASTRTGAGELFF

cdr3_length: 18
clone_size: few
j_call: TRBJ2-5
d_call: -
v_call: TRBV27
cdr3_nt: TGTGCCAGCAGTTACTGGGACCAAGCCGTGGGCCCCGAAGAGACCCAGTACTTC
cdr3_aa: CASSYWDQAVGPEETQYF

cdr3_length: 12
clone_size: few
j_call: TRBJ2-2
d_call: -
v_call: TRBV7-9
cdr3_nt: TGTGCCAGCAGCCCAGACCCCGGGGAGCTGTTTTTT
cdr3_aa: CASSPDPGELFF